The entry below describes one TCR beta chain. The table lists this clone with many counts. No antigen is known for it. No base-level quality is on record; no much larger clone is a single base apart. None of the patients had been given any treatment before thyroid surgery. Using T-cell receptor beta sequencing, the study looked back at clinical samples from patients collected from about 2011 to 2018. CDR1 and CDR2 (PRHDT, FYEKMQ) derive from the germline V gene (reference sequence). The CDR3, cysteine through phenylalanine, is 13 amino acids long. The DNA shown is the 39-base CDR3, in frame from base 1. V sheds 1 base and J sheds 8 bases, leaving 11 bases between their ends. The receptor library was made with PCR. These reads were obtained on an Illumina HiSeq 4000. High-throughput sequencing was used to profile the TCR beta-chain CDR3 region of every patient. The source study handled its data this way. Drawing on CDR3 differences between clinicopathological groups, the researchers built a classifier meant to tell apart patients with distant-metastatic papillary thyroid cancer. To measure repertoire diversity the researchers used the Shannon index, while the Morisita-Horn index served to gauge how similar the tumor and blood repertoires were. TCRdb's own reprocessing of the public reads used fastp at Q25 and MiXCR and kept productive beta chains. These V and J calls derive from TCRdb rather than the authors' analysis. In all, the sample holds tens of thousands of clones, and roughly 19% of those were seen once. The leading ten clones occupy around a fifth of the sample.

This entry belongs to a study of metastatic and nonmetastatic thyroid tumors (dated by TCRdb to about 2020). In terms of the full investigation: Repertoires were compared across peripheral blood and tumor or nodule tissue samples from malignant and benign thyroid patients. Study-wide findings and limitations: TCR beta diversity was reported as significantly higher in malignant tumors than in benign nodules, in both blood and tumor samples.

The rearranged segments are TRBV13 and TRBJ1-2; no D segment can be confidently identified. Material for sequencing was blood. The receptor comes from a female donor with papillary thyroid cancer or a benign thyroid nodule (not recorded which). Some clones in this sample may be carry-over from other donors' samples. The CDR3 protein: CASSLVEIPGYTF. At the DNA level, the sequence is TGTGCCAGCAGCTTAGTGGAGATCCCGGGCTACACCTTC.